This TCR beta chain was sequenced for a study of Tregs in tolerant kidney transplant recipients. General study points: Validation in larger populations is needed because few patients were studied. Biological reproducibility was not directly addressed in this study.

Unstimulated Tregs (CD4+CD25+CD127-) and CD4+CD25- non-Tregs were sorted from PBMCs. As concerns this clone: Its antigen is as yet unknown.

Data came from immunoSEQ multiplex PCR; TCRdb stores just in-frame clones and leaves some out. The repertoire includes about 59,000 clones, over 70% of them detected once, and about 5% sits in the top ten. This TCR was sampled from a human donor in good health. The sample was CD4+ T cells from blood.

CDR3 region: CASSLEGTTKYF. CDR3 bases: TGTGCCAGCAGCTTAGAGGGGACTACGAAGTACTTC. The chain links TRBV7-2 to TRBJ2-5, with 7 bases that match TRBD2. Germline V gene sequence: CDR1 SGHTA, CDR2 FQGNSA. The CDR3 is made up of 12 amino acids. J gave up 12 bases and V 1 base, and 5 bases lay outside the gene matches. The complete variable domain, with remaining parts taken from reference TRBV7-2 and TRBJ2-5, reads GAGVSQSPSNKVTEKGKDVELRCDPISGHTALYWYRQSLGQGLEFLIYFQGNSAPDKSGLPSDRFSAERTGGSVSTLTIQRTQQEDSAVYLCASSLEGTTKYFGPGTRLLVL.